This is a list of T cell receptor beta chains from one sample in a study of shared clonotypes between healthy human individuals. The assay was immunoSEQ multiplex PCR, and TCRdb's table has in-frame clones only and misses some. The data contain approximately 1.4 million clones, 98% of them singletons. Sequencing input: naive CD4+ T cells sorted from blood. Receptor source: a man aged 25 to 40 in good health. Both conserved end residues are part of each CDR3. D genes are given only for firm matches.

TRBD2	TRBV7-2	TRBJ2-2	CASRVAGGANTGELFF	TGTGCCAGCAGAGTAGCGGGAGGGGCCAACACCGGGGAGCTGTTTTTT
-	TRBV30	TRBJ1-2	CAWSVRGSGYTF	TGTGCCTGGAGTGTACGGGGATCTGGCTACACCTTC
-	TRBV4-3	TRBJ2-3	CASSQGTVGTDTQYF	TGCGCCAGCAGCCAAGGGACAGTTGGCACAGATACGCAGTATTTT
-	TRBV27	TRBJ2-2	CASSFQRINTGELFF	TGTGCCAGCAGTTTCCAGCGGATAAACACCGGGGAGCTGTTTTTT
-	TRBV2	TRBJ1-1	CASRTGGNTEAFF	TGTGCCAGCCGGACGGGGGGGAACACTGAAGCTTTCTTT
TRBD2	TRBV5-1	TRBJ2-7	CASSALAGPYEQYF	TGCGCCAGCAGCGCACTAGCGGGACCCTACGAGCAGTACTTC
-	TRBV9	TRBJ1-2	CASSQGNYGYTF	TGTGCCAGCAGCCAGGGCAACTATGGCTACACCTTC
-	TRBV7-7	TRBJ2-1	CASSSGIGEQFF	TGTGCTAGCAGCTCTGGGATAGGTGAGCAGTTCTTC
TRBD1	TRBV5-1	TRBJ1-2	CASSGTAIYGYTF	TGCGCCAGCAGCGGGACAGCAATATATGGCTACACCTTC
-	TRBV18	TRBJ1-1	CASSPFAGWDTEAFF	TGTGCCAGCTCACCCTTTGCGGGGTGGGACACTGAAGCTTTCTTT